The TCR beta chain under discussion was sequenced for a study of blood T cell repertoires in COVID-19. About the study: The study drew acute and convalescent COVID-19 samples from the United States, Italy and Spain. Sample material is recorded as cDNA or gDNA derived from T cells, B-cell-depleted T cells, or PBMCs.

Source study methods: Nucleated cell counts were estimated from reference gene primer amplification. Data came from immunoSEQ multiplex PCR; TCRdb stores just in-frame clones and leaves some out. V, J and clone size reflect that table, while D and trimming were determined from the DNA. This sample has tens of thousands of clones, with about nine tenths found just once. CDR1 is DFQATT, CDR2 SNEGSKA, per germline (reference sequence). The V gene lost 5 bases and the J gene lost 11 bases, with 10 bases spanning the gap. This CDR3 spans 10 amino acids. J is TRBJ2-1 and V is TRBV20-1; weak D call: TRBD1 (6 bases). Material: peripheral blood. The receptor comes from a woman of 80 years or more with acute or convalescent COVID-19. The CDR3 spells CSALQGKQFF. In DNA form, the CDR3 reads TGCAGTGCTCTTCAGGGGAAGCAGTTCTTC.